One and the same sample provided the 2 T cell receptor beta chains below, sequenced in a study of shared clonotypes between healthy human individuals. The data were produced by immunoSEQ multiplex PCR, yet TCRdb's version contains in-frame clones alone and is incomplete. The table lists approximately 500,000 clones, approximately 79% of them singletons. The sample taken for sequencing was PBMCs. Every receptor here comes from a middle-aged woman in good health. Some clones in this sample may be carry-over from other donors' samples.

A remark on this clone: Other DNA sequences in the same sample also yield this CDR3. The chain has TRBV5-1 and TRBJ2-2; 7 nucleotides align to TRBD1. The CDR3 has 15 amino acids. V lost 3 bases and J lost 0; bases outside the gene matches: 2. Germline CDR1 SGHRS, CDR2 YFSETQ. The CDR3 sequence is CASSSGTANTGELFF. As DNA, the CDR3 is TGCGCCAGCAGCTCGGGGACAGCGAACACCGGGGAGCTGTTTTTT.

The chain links TRBV15 to TRBJ2-7; 8 bases map to TRBD1. This CDR3 comprises 14 residues. Germline assignment: CDR1 LNHNV and CDR2 YYDKDF (reference sequence). V dropped 1 base and J dropped 3; count of bases not matched to a gene: 2. The CDR3 loop is CATSRVGQGYEQYF. In DNA form, the CDR3 reads TGTGCCACCAGCAGAGTCGGACAGGGCTACGAGCAGTACTTC.